This T cell receptor (beta chain) is from a study of T-cell memory formation after mild COVID-19. CDR3 length: 15 residues. V was shortened by 3 bases and J by 1 base, with 10 bases between the two germline ends. CDR1 and CDR2 (germline): SGHAT, FQNNGV. Using its own MiXCR run on the 5' RACE reads, TCRdb lists one record per CDR3 protein. The sample has about 400,000 distinct CDR3 sequences; 20% to 25% are singletons. The chain employs TRBV11-2 and TRBJ2-1; tentatively, D is TRBD1 (5 bases). The sequenced material came from PBMCs or a T cell subset sorted from them (not recorded which). The clonotype was recovered from an adult woman who had mild COVID-19 (a few samples of this study predate the infection). Cell type and time point are not known. CDR3 sequence reads: CASSFIQDSYNEQFF. CDR3 bases: TGTGCCAGCAGCTTTATACAGGATTCCTACAATGAGCAGTTCTTC.